The clone carrying this TCR beta chain was observed once. The data originate from a study of blood T cell repertoires in COVID-19. Study in general: PBMCs, B-cell-depleted T cells, or T cells were the source of the cDNA or gDNA that made up the material.

In the original workflow: Estimated nucleated cell counts came from reference gene primer amplification. TCRdb keeps only in-frame clones here, not all; method: immunoSEQ multiplex PCR. D and trimming were read from the DNA, whereas the V and J calls and clone size are those reported in that table. The repertoire holds approximately 380,000 clones, with 85% as singletons. This CDR3 contains 14 residues. Trimming took off 3 bases at V and 4 bases at J, with 15 bases between the two ends. Looked up from germline, CDR1 is GTSNPN and CDR2 is SVGIG (reference sequence). The sequencing input was peripheral blood. The chain carries TRBV30 and TRBJ1-2; D uncertain. The clonotype comes from a woman aged 18-29 years with acute or convalescent COVID-19. CDR3: CAWRPGEMPYGYTF. DNA of the CDR3: TGTGCCTGGAGGCCCGGGGAAATGCCCTATGGCTACACCTTC.